The 4 T cell receptor beta chains listed next were all sequenced from one sample in a study of blood T cells in healthy people across ages. A second about 7 to 11 cycle PCR used barcoded and J-beta primers. TCRdb reprocessed the 5' RACE reads via MiXCR and lists one record per CDR3 protein. This sample yields some 1.1 million distinct CDR3 sequences, of which roughly two fifths are seen a single time; roughly 14% belongs to the top ten. Sequenced: blood. These receptors came from a man younger than 35 in good health.

This clonotype was detected ten times or more. The rearrangement joins TRBV27 to TRBJ2-2; D not certain. Germline V gene lookup returns CDR1 MNHEY and CDR2 SMNVEV (reference sequence). This CDR3 is 12 amino acids long. V gave up 6 bases and J gave up 5 bases, with 7 bases separating them. The CDR3 nucleotides read TGTGCCAGCAGCCATAATACCGGGGAGCTGTTTTTT. Translated, it gives CASSHNTGELFF.

J is TRBJ2-7 and V is TRBV29-1, with a possible D match to TRBD1 (7 bases). The J call is in doubt because the DNA end fits TRBJ2-5 better. Germline lookup yields CDR1 SQVTM and CDR2 ANQGSEA. CDR3 length: 12 residues. CDR3 nucleotide sequence: TGCAGCGGGGGGGACAGAGGGGAGACCCAGTACTTC. Translated, it gives CSGGDRGETQYF.

V usage is TRBV20-1 and J usage is TRBJ2-1; D not certain. The germline gives CDR1 DFQATT, CDR2 SNEGSKA (reference sequence). The CDR3 runs to 12 residues. V was clipped by 5 bases and J by 10 bases, with 15 bases between them. CDR3 protein: CSAPSQGSEQFF. CDR3 DNA sequence: TGCAGTGCTCCGAGTCAAGGAAGCGAGCAGTTCTTC.

The table lists this clonotype with a count of one. The rearrangement joins TRBV4-2 to TRBJ1-2, with D unresolved. The CDR3 is 15 amino acids. Germline V gene lookup returns CDR1 LGHNA and CDR2 YNFKEQ. Trimming cost V 0 bases and J 4 bases, with 12 bases left between them. CDR3 DNA sequence: TGTGCCAGCAGCCAAGAAGGAGCAGGCGTCTATGGCTACACCTTC. It translates to CASSQEGAGVYGYTF.